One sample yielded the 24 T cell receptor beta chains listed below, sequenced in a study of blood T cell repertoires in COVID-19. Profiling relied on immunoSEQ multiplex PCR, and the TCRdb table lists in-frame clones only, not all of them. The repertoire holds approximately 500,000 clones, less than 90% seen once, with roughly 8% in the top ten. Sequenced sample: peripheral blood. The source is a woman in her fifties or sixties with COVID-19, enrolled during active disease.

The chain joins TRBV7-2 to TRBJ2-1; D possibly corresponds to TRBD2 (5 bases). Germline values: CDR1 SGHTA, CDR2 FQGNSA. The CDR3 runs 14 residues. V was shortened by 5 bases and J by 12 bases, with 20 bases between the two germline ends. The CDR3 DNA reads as TGTGCCAGCAGCCCCAATCTGGGAGATTATGGGCAGTTCTTC. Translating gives CASSPNLGDYGQFF.

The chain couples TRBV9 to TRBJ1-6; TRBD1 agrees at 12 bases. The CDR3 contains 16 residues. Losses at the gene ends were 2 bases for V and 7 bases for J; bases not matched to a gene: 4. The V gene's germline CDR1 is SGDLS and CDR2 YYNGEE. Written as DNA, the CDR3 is TGTGCCAGCAGCGTGGGGGGACAGGGGGCGAATTCACCCCTCCACTTT. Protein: CASSVGGQGANSPLHF.

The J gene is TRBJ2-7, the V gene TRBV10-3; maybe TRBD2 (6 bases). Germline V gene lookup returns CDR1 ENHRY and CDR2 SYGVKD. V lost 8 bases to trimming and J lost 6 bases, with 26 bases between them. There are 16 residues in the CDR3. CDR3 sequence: CAIRNGGTGPLGEQYF. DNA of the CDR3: TGTGCCATCCGGAACGGGGGAACAGGCCCTCTGGGCGAGCAGTACTTC.

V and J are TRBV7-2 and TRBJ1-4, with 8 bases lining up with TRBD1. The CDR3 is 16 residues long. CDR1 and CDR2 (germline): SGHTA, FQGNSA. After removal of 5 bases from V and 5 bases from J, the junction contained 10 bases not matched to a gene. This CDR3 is CASSRAARGRNEKLFF. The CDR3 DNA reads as TGTGCCAGCAGCCGCGCAGCCAGGGGGCGAAATGAAAAACTGTTTTTT.

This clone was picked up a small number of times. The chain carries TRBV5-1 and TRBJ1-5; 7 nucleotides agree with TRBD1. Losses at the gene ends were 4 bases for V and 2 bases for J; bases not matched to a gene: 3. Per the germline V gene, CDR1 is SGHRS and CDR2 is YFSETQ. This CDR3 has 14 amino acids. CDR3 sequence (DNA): TGCGCCAGCAGCCCTGGGACAGGCAATCAGCCCCAGCATTTT. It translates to CASSPGTGNQPQHF.

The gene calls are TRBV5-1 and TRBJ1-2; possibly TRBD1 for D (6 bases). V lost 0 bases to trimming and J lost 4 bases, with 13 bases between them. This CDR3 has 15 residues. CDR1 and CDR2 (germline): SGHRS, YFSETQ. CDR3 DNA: TGCGCCAGCAGCTTGGCCGCAGGGGAAGCCTATGGCTACACCTTC. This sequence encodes CASSLAAGEAYGYTF.

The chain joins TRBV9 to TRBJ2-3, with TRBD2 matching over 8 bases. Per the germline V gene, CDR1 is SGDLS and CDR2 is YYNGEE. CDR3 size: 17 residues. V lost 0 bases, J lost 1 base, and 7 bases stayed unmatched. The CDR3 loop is CASSVELADTGTDTQYF. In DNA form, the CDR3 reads TGTGCCAGCAGCGTAGAACTAGCGGATACCGGCACAGATACGCAGTATTTT.

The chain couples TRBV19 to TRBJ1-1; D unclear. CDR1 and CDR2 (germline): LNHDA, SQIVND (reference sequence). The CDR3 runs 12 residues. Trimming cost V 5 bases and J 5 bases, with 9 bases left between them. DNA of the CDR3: TGTGCCAGTAGTTCCCCGGGGACTGAAGCTTTCTTT. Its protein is CASSSPGTEAFF.

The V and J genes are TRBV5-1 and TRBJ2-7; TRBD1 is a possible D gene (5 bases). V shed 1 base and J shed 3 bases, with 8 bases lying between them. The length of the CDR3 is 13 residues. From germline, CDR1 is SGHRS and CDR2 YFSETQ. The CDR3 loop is CASSLTGIYEQYF. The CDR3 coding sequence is TGCGCCAGCAGCTTGACAGGTATCTACGAGCAGTACTTC.

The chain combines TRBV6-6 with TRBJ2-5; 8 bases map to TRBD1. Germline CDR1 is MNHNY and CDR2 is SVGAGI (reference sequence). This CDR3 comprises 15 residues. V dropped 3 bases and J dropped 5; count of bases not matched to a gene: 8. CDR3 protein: CASSYSLRGPETQYF. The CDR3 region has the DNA TGTGCCAGCAGTTATTCCCTCAGGGGGCCGGAGACCCAGTACTTC.

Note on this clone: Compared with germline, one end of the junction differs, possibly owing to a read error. CDR3 bases: TGTGCCAGCAGTGAATCGAGACAGGGGGATTTGGTAACCGATTTT. Residues: CASSESRQGDLVTDF. V and J are TRBV2 and TRBJ1-4; 9 positions match TRBD1. CDR1 SNHLY and CDR2 FYNNEI come from the germline V gene. The CDR3 spans 15 residues. Based on the CDR3 plus reference TRBV2 and TRBJ1-4, the full variable domain is EPEVTQTPSHQVTQMGQEVILRCVPISNHLYFYWYRQILGQKVEFLVSFYNNEISEKSEIFDDQFSVERPDGSNFTLKIRSTKLEDSAMYFCASSESRQGDLVTDFGSGTQLSVL.

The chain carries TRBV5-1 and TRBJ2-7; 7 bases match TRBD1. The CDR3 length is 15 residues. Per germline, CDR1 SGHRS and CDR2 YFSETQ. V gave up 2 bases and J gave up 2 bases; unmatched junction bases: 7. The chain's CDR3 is CASSLNRDRPYEQYF. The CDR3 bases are TGCGCCAGCAGCTTAAACCGGGACAGACCCTACGAGCAGTACTTC.

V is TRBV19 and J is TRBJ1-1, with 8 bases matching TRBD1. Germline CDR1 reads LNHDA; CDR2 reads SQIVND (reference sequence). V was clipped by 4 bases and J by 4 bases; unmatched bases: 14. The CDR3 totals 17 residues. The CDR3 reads CASSTRPLTGVGTEAFF. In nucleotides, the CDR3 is TGTGCCAGTAGTACCCGACCCCTGACAGGGGTTGGCACTGAAGCTTTCTTT.

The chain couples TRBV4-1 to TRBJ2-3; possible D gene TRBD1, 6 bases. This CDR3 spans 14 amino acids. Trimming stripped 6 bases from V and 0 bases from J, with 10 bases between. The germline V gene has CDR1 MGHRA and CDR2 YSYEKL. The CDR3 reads CASRGTTSTDTQYF. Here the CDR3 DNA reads TGCGCCAGCAGAGGGACAACTAGCACAGATACGCAGTATTTT.

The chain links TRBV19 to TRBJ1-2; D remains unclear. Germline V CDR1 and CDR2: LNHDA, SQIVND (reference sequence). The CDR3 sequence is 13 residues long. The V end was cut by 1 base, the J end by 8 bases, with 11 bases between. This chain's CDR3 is CASSIGPAGGYTF. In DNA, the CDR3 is TGTGCCAGTAGTATAGGCCCAGCGGGCGGCTACACCTTC.

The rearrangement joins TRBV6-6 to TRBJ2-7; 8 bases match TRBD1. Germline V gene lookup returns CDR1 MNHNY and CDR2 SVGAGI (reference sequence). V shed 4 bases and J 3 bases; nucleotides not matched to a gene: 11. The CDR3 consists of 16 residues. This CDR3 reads CASSLVGDRTLYEQYF. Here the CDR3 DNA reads TGTGCCAGCAGTTTAGTCGGGGACAGGACACTCTACGAGCAGTACTTC.

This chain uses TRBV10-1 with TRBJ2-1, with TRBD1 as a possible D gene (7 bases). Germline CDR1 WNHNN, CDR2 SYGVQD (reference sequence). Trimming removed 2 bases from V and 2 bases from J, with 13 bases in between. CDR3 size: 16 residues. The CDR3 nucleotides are TGCGCCAGCAGTGAGGGTGGCAGGGGGGCCTACAATGAGCAGTTCTTC. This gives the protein CASSEGGRGAYNEQFF.

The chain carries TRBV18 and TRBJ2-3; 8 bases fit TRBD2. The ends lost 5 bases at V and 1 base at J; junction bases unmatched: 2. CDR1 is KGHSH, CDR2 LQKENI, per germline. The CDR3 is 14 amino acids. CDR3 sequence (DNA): TGTGCCAGCTCAGGACTAGCCGGCACAGATACGCAGTATTTT. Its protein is CASSGLAGTDTQYF.

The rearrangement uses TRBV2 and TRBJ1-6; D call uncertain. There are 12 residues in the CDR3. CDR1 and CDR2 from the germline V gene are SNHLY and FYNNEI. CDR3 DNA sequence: TGTGCTACGCGGGGTTGGGCTTCACCCCTCCACTTT. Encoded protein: CATRGWASPLHF.

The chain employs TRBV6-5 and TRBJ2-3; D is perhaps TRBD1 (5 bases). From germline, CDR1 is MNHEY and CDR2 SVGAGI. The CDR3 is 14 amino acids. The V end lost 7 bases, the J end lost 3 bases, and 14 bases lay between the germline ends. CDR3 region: CASTKGLGTDTQYF. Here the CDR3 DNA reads TGTGCCAGCACCAAGGGGCTAGGAACAGATACGCAGTATTTT.

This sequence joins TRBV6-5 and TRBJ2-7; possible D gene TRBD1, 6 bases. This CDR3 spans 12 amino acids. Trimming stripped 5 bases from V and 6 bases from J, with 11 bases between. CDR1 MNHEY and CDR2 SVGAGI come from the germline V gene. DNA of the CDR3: TGTGCCAGCAGTCGCACAGGGCTCGAGCAGTACTTC. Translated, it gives CASSRTGLEQYF.

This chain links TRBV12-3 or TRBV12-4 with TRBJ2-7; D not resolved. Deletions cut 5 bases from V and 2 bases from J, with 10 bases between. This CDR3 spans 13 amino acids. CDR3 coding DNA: TGTGCCAGCAGTCCCAGTTTCACCTACGAGCAGTACTTC. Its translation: CASSPSFTYEQYF.

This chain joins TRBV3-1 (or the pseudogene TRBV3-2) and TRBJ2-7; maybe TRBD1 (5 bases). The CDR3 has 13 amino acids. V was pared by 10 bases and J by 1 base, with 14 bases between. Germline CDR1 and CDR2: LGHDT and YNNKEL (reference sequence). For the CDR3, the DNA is TGTGCCACCTCGACAGTTCCTTCCTACGAGCAGTACTTC. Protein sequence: CATSTVPSYEQYF.

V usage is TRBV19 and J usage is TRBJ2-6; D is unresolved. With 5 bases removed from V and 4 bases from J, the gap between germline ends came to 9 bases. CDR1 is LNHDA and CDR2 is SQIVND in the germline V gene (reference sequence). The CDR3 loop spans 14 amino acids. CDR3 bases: TGTGCCAGTAGTCCCAACACCGGGGCCAACGTCCTGACTTTC. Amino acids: CASSPNTGANVLTF. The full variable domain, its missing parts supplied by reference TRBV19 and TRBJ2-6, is DGGITQSPKYLFRKEGQNVTLSCEQNLNHDAMYWYRQDPGQGLRLIYYSQIVNDFQKGDIAEGYSVSREKKESFPLTVTSAQKNPTAFYLCASSPNTGANVLTFGAGSRLTVL.